The T cell receptor beta chain described here comes from a study of Tregs in tolerant kidney transplant recipients. The V end lost 6 bases, the J end lost 5 bases, and 17 bases lay between the germline ends. Germline V gene data show CDR1 as SGHAT and CDR2 as FQNNGV. There are 15 residues in the CDR3. The data were produced by immunoSEQ multiplex PCR, yet TCRdb's version contains in-frame clones alone and is incomplete. The sample records roughly 49,000 clones, roughly nine tenths being singletons. Unstimulated regulatory T cells (CD4+CD25+CD127-), CD4+CD25- non-regulatory cells, CD4 and CD8 cells were FACS-sorted from thawed PBMCs. Regulatory T cells were sorted from thawed PBMCs rested overnight at 37°C with 200 IU/ml IL-2. Overall study results and limits: Expanding Tregs on activated donor B cells appeared to best identify donor-specific TCRbeta clones. Few patients were studied, so findings need validation in larger groups.

About this clone: The antigen remains unidentified.

The chain carries TRBV11-2 and TRBJ2-1; D is possibly TRBD1 or TRBD2 (8 bases each). The sequence was collected from a human donor in good health. The specimen was Tregs from blood. CDR3 region: CASRLTGGLDNEQFF. CDR3 nucleotide sequence: TGTGCCAGCAGACTAACAGGGGGACTAGACAATGAGCAGTTCTTC.